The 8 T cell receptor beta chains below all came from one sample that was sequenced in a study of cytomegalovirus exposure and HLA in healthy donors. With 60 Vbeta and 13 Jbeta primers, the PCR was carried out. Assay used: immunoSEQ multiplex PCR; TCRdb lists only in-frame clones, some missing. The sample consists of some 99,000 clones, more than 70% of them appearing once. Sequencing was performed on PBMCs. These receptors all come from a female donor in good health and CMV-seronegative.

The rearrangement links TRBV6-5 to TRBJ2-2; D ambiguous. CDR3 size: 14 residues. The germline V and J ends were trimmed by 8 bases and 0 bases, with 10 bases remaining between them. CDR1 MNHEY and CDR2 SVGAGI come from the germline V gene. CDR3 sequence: CASGFPANTGELFF. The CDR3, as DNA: TGTGCCAGCGGCTTTCCTGCGAACACCGGGGAGCTGTTTTTT.

For the CDR3, the DNA is TGTGCCAGCAGCGTAGACCAGGTTCCGCGGGACTCCTACAATGAGCAGTTCTTC. Translation gives CASSVDQVPRDSYNEQFF. The chain uses TRBV9 and TRBJ2-1, with D maybe TRBD2 (6 bases). V was pared by 0 bases and J by 0 bases, with 16 bases between. Germline V gene sequence: CDR1 SGDLS, CDR2 YYNGEE. This CDR3 has 18 amino acids.

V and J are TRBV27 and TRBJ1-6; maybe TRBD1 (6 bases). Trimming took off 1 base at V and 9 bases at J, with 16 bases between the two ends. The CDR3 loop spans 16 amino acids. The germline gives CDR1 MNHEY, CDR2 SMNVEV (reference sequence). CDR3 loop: CASSLYTGSLPSPLHF. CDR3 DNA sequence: TGTGCCAGCAGTTTATACACAGGGTCGCTCCCTTCACCCCTCCACTTT.

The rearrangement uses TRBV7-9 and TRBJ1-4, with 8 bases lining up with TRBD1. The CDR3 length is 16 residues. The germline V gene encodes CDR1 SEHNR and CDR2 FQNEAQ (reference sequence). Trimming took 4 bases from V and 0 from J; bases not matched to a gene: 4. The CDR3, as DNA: TGTGCCAGCAGCTATAGACAGGGGACAACTAATGAAAAACTGTTTTTT. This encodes CASSYRQGTTNEKLFF.

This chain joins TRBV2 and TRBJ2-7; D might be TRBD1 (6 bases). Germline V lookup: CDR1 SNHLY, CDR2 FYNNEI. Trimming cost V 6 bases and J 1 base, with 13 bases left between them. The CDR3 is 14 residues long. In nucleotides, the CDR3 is TGTGCCAGCAGGTACAGTCAGGGGTCCTACGAGCAGTACTTC. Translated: CASRYSQGSYEQYF.

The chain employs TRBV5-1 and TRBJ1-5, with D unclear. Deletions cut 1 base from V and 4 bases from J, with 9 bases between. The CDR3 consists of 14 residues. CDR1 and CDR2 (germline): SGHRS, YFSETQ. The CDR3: CASSLNGGNQPQHF. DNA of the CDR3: TGCGCCAGCAGCTTGAATGGCGGAAATCAGCCCCAGCATTTT.

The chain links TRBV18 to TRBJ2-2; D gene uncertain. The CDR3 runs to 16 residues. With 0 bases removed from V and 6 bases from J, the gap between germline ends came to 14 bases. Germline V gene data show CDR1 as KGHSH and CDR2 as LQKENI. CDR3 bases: TGTGCCAGCTCACCACCGGTCAGGTATTCCTCCGGGGAGCTGTTTTTT. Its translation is CASSPPVRYSSGELFF. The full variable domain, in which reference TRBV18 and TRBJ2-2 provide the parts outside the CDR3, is NAGVMQNPRHLVRRRGQEARLRCSPMKGHSHVYWYRQLPEEGLKFMVYLQKENIIDESGMPKERFSAEFPKEGPSILRIQQVVRGDSAAYFCASSPPVRYSSGELFFGEGSRLTVL.

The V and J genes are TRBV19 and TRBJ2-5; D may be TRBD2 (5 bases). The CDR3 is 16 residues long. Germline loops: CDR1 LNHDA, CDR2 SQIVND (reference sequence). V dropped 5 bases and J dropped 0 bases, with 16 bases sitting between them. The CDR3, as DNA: TGTGCCAGTAGTGACTACAGAACCCAGTACCAAGAGACCCAGTACTTC. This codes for CASSDYRTQYQETQYF.